The T cell receptor beta chain described here comes from a study of monozygotic twins with inflammatory bowel disease. This CDR3 is built from 16 residues. The germline V gene encodes CDR1 SGHRS and CDR2 YFSETQ. TCRdb reworked the 5' RACE reads into one entry per CDR3 protein, no DNA. The listing contains 300,000 to 450,000 distinct CDR3 sequences. The TCR originated in a human donor with ulcerative colitis or Crohn's disease, or a healthy co-twin of an affected twin (not recorded which). Source material: blood. The gene calls are TRBV5-1 and TRBJ2-3; no DNA is available, so the TRBD2 call from TCRdb remains unchecked. CDR3 sequence: CASSRTSGGITDTQYF.